These 7 T cell receptor beta chains came from one sample sequenced in a study of molecular identifiers for immune sequencing clone quantification. TCRdb re-called the PCR reads with MiXCR, one entry per CDR3 protein. The sample includes roughly 320,000 distinct CDR3 sequences, roughly a quarter seen only once; the top ten take around 0.76%. Source material: naive CD8+ T cells from blood, with Jurkat cell RNA spiked in. Subset defined: FACS-sorted CD8+CD4-CCR7+CD45RA+ naive T cells. These receptors came from a human donor in good health. Some libraries in this study had Jurkat cell RNA spiked in.

This clonotype was found many times. The J gene is TRBJ1-1, the V gene TRBV4-1; possible D gene TRBD1, 5 bases. The CDR3 totals 16 residues. Looked up from germline, CDR1 is MGHRA and CDR2 is YSYEKL. The V end lost 0 bases, the J end lost 6 bases, and 17 bases lay between the germline ends. CDR3 DNA sequence: TGCGCCAGCAGCCAAGATCGGCTTGCGGGGGGGGCTGAAGCTTTCTTT. Translated: CASSQDRLAGGAEAFF.

This sequence joins TRBV6-1 and TRBJ2-2; TRBD1 agrees at 7 bases. Germline V lookup: CDR1 MNHNS, CDR2 SASEGT. V lost 2 bases and J lost 5; bases outside the gene matches: 14. CDR3 length: 18 residues. The CDR3, as DNA: TGTGCCAGCAGTGAAACGGTTTATTGGACAGGTCCTACCGGGGAGCTGTTTTTT. The encoded protein is CASSETVYWTGPTGELFF.

This clonotype was picked up a small number of times. Mismatch with germline at one junction end may stem from a read error. This chain links TRBV27 with TRBJ2-7; D call uncertain. The CDR3 sequence is 13 residues long. The germline gives CDR1 MNHEY, CDR2 SMNVEV (reference sequence). This chain's CDR3 is CASSYAKTYEQYF. The CDR3 DNA sequence: TGTGCCAGCAGTTACGCTAAGACCTATGAGCAGTACTTC.

This clonotype has a count of ten or more. This rearrangement joins TRBV28 to TRBJ2-3; tentative D call: TRBD1 (6 bases). The CDR3 runs to 13 residues. The V end was cut by 10 bases, the J end by 2 bases, with 13 bases between. CDR1 MDHEN and CDR2 SYDVKM come from the germline V gene. The CDR3 DNA reads TGTGCCACCCTTGGGGGCCCCACAGATACGCAGTATTTT. Amino acid sequence: CATLGGPTDTQYF.

The rearrangement uses TRBV2 and TRBJ2-6, with 8 bases lining up with TRBD1. There are 17 residues in the CDR3. The V and J ends lost 11 bases and 0 bases, in that order; junction bases with no gene match: 12. Per the germline V gene, CDR1 is SNHLY and CDR2 is FYNNEI. The CDR3 sequence: CAGISGTGRSGANVLTF. The CDR3 region has the DNA TGTGCCGGGATCTCCGGGACAGGTCGCTCTGGGGCCAACGTCCTGACTTTC. The full variable domain, with the rest looked up from reference TRBV2 and TRBJ2-6, is EPEVTQTPSHQVTQMGQEVILRCVPISNHLYFYWYRQILGQKVEFLVSFYNNEISEKSEIFDDQFSVERPDGSNFTLKIRSTKLEDSAMYFCAGISGTGRSGANVLTFGAGSRLTVL.

In its sample, this clonotype was seen many times. The chain couples TRBV29-1 to TRBJ2-3, with unresolved D. With 2 bases removed from V and 2 bases from J, the gap between germline ends came to 5 bases. The germline gives CDR1 SQVTM, CDR2 ANQGSEA. The CDR3 loop spans 12 amino acids. The CDR3 nucleotides are TGCAGCGTTGAATTTTTCACAGATACGCAGTATTTT. Its translation is CSVEFFTDTQYF.

The V call is TRBV5-1, the J call TRBJ2-7; D is uncertain. Between the trimmed V and J ends, which lost 1 base and 7 bases, there was a span of 15 bases. The CDR3 is 14 residues long. CDR1 is SGHRS and CDR2 is YFSETQ in the germline V gene. The CDR3 protein is CASSLSPGPTEQYF. In DNA, the CDR3 is TGCGCCAGCAGCTTGTCGCCAGGTCCTACGGAGCAGTACTTC.